This T cell receptor (beta chain) was identified in a study of T cell repertoires in cytomegalovirus infection. Looking at the study overall: Both a matching HLA type and CMV infection were indicated by public TCR beta signatures.

Via MiXCR, TCRdb re-called the reads, giving one row per CDR3 protein. The sample has 250,000 to 400,000 distinct CDR3 sequences, around 25% seen once; the top ten hold about 14%. This clonotype was seen more than once but under ten times. Its antigen is as yet unknown. Sample: cultured PBMCs, taken from culture after CMV antigen stimulation. The sequence came from a human donor in good health (CMV status not recorded). Some clones in this sample may be carry-over from other donors' samples.

Here the CDR3 reads CASSQAVGYEQYF. The CDR3 region has the DNA TGTGCCAGCAGTCAAGCGGTGGGCTACGAGCAGTACTTC. The chain employs TRBV7-9 and TRBJ2-7, with D maybe TRBD2 (5 bases). The V and J ends lost 6 bases and 3 bases respectively, with 12 bases between them. The CDR3 contains 13 residues. The germline V gene encodes CDR1 SEHNR and CDR2 FQNEAQ (reference sequence).